The 16 T cell receptor beta chains below all came from one sample that was sequenced in a study of CD8+ T cells in alopecia areata (dated by TCRdb to about 2018). In light of the paper, this sample's time point label describes: less than 30 weeks on oral tofacitinib. The treatment or condition tag for this specimen amounts to: oral pan-JAK inhibitor, 5-10 mg twice daily. The library was built by means of the immunoSEQ multiplex PCR assay. RNA was extracted from all samples and reverse transcribed into cDNA as template for TCR sequencing. The source is immuneACCESS, and TCRdb retained only in-frame sequences with V and J called. Part of the clones is not carried over; for the studies checked, unresolved V genes explain less than half of this, and the remainder is unexplained. For this sample the table gives approximately 180,000 clones, of which roughly 60% were detected only once. The ten largest account for approximately 1% of the sample.

Sequenced here: CD4+ T cells sorted from blood, sampled at week 24, from a patient treated with tofacitinib. The receptors originated from a human donor with alopecia areata.

The chain links TRBV29-1 to TRBJ2-3; tentative D call: TRBD1 (5 bases). This CDR3 spans 18 amino acids. Germline V gives CDR1 SQVTM, CDR2 ANQGSEA. V was trimmed by 5 bases and J by 0 bases, leaving 24 bases between them. The CDR3 loop reads CSVSGLKGGSSSTDTQYF. CDR3 coding DNA: TGCAGCGTTTCAGGGTTGAAGGGTGGATCTTCTAGCACAGATACGCAGTATTTT.

The chain recombines TRBV7-2 with TRBJ2-4; D gene ambiguous. The CDR3 covers 12 residues. Germline V CDR1 and CDR2: SGHTA, FQGNSA. Trimming removed 3 bases from V and 6 bases from J, with 6 bases in between. The CDR3 sequence: CASSLGGNIQYF. The DNA for the CDR3 is TGTGCCAGCAGCTTGGGTGGAAACATTCAGTACTTC.

The chain recombines TRBV29-1 with TRBJ2-4; 7 bases are shared with TRBD1. V was clipped by 0 bases and J by 12 bases; unmatched bases: 11. This CDR3 is 14 amino acids long. Germline CDR1 SQVTM, CDR2 ANQGSEA. CDR3 in DNA: TGCAGCGTTGAAGATACAGGGGAACCAGACAATCAGTACTTC. It encodes CSVEDTGEPDNQYF.

This clone was picked up a small number of times. Other DNA sequences in this specimen translate into the identical CDR3. This chain uses TRBV30 with TRBJ2-3; D gene uncertain. With 0 bases removed from V and 6 bases from J, the gap between germline ends came to 4 bases. This CDR3 is built from 11 residues. Germline V gene data show CDR1 as GTSNPN and CDR2 as SVGIG (reference sequence). The CDR3 nucleotides read TGTGCCTGGAGTGTTTCCGATACGCAGTATTTT. Its translation is CAWSVSDTQYF.

CDR3 loop: CASSESRVTRAEAFF. The CDR3, as DNA: TGTGCCAGCAGTGAATCTAGGGTTACAAGAGCCGAAGCTTTCTTT. This chain joins TRBV25-1 and TRBJ1-1; D uncertain. The germline V gene encodes CDR1 MGHDK and CDR2 SYGVNS. With 1 base removed from V and 8 bases from J, the gap between germline ends came to 17 bases. This CDR3 spans 15 amino acids.

Only a few counts were recorded for this clone. This chain joins TRBV6-6 and TRBJ2-5; D gene ambiguous. The CDR3 length is 13 residues. Trimming took off 6 bases at V and 5 bases at J, with 13 bases between the two ends. Looked up from germline, CDR1 is MNHNY and CDR2 is SVGAGI (reference sequence). The CDR3 DNA reads TGTGCCAGCAGCAAAGGGAATCGGGAGACCCAGTACTTC. Translation: CASSKGNRETQYF.

The J gene is TRBJ2-5, the V gene TRBV7-3; D is unresolved. This CDR3 contains 15 residues. Trimming cost V 2 bases and J 5 bases, with 15 bases left between them. The germline CDR1 and CDR2 sequences are SGHTA and FQGTGA. Here the CDR3 DNA reads TGTGCCAGCAGCTTAGGGAATTTCGGGTCGGAGACCCAGTACTTC. This sequence encodes CASSLGNFGSETQYF.

V is TRBV10-3 and J is TRBJ1-2; a possible D gene is TRBD1 (6 bases). This CDR3 has 15 amino acids. Germline-derived CDR1 and CDR2 are ENHRY and SYGVKD. Trimming cost V 8 bases and J 0 bases, with 16 bases left between them. The CDR3 nucleotides read TGTGCCATCGCAAGGGACATAGGAACTAACTATGGCTACACCTTC. It specifies CAIARDIGTNYGYTF.

This clone was recorded a few times. The rearrangement joins TRBV18 to TRBJ1-1; maybe TRBD1 (5 bases). V was trimmed by 0 bases and J by 3 bases, leaving 11 bases between them. Germline V gene lookup returns CDR1 KGHSH and CDR2 LQKENI. CDR3 length equals 15 residues. The CDR3 region is CASSPPSRGDTEAFF. Here the CDR3 DNA reads TGTGCCAGCTCACCACCTTCCCGGGGGGACACTGAAGCTTTCTTT.

There are a few counts of this clone. J is TRBJ2-1 and V is TRBV4-3; 10 bases agree with TRBD2. The V gene's germline CDR1 is LGHNA and CDR2 YSLEER. J was trimmed by 5 bases and V by 6 bases; bases with no gene match: 7. The CDR3 extends over 15 amino acids. CDR3 nucleotides: TGCGCCAGCAGTCTCGGGGGGACTAGCGACAATGAGCAGTTCTTC. This gives the protein CASSLGGTSDNEQFF.

This chain joins TRBV29-1 and TRBJ1-4; perhaps TRBD1 as D (5 bases). CDR1 and CDR2 (germline): SQVTM, ANQGSEA. The CDR3 length is 13 residues. Trimming left V 2 bases short and J 7 bases short, with 11 bases between. The CDR3 DNA reads TGCAGCGTTGAATTGTCAGGGCCTGAAAAACTGTTTTTT. As protein: CSVELSGPEKLFF.

The chain has TRBV15 and TRBJ2-6; D not resolved. The CDR3 covers 15 residues. The V end lost 5 bases, the J end lost 1 base, and 9 bases lay between the germline ends. Germline V CDR1 and CDR2: LNHNV, YYDKDF (reference sequence). The CDR3 sequence: CATSPPGSGANVLTF. CDR3 nucleotides: TGTGCCACCAGCCCACCCGGGTCTGGGGCCAACGTCCTGACTTTC.

In regard to this clone: The same CDR3 also results from other DNA sequences found in this sample. The genes are TRBV29-1 and TRBJ1-1; a possible D gene is TRBD1 (5 bases). Trimming removed 6 bases at V and 0 bases at J, with 11 bases between. Germline V gene sequence: CDR1 SQVTM, CDR2 ANQGSEA. This CDR3 has 13 amino acids. The chain's CDR3 is CSVGTRMNTEAFF. The CDR3 DNA is TGCAGCGTGGGGACGCGAATGAACACTGAAGCTTTCTTT.

This clone was picked up a small number of times. V usage is TRBV4-3 and J usage is TRBJ2-2, with D possibly being TRBD1 (7 bases). Trimming took 3 bases from V and 4 from J, leaving 15 bases between them. This CDR3 is 16 amino acids long. Looked up from germline, CDR1 is LGHNA and CDR2 is YSLEER. CDR3 amino acids: CASSHAGGSSTGELFF. The CDR3 DNA reads TGCGCCAGCAGCCATGCAGGGGGGTCGAGCACCGGGGAGCTGTTTTTT.

The chain employs TRBV2 and TRBJ1-5; 9 bases are shared with TRBD1. V shed 6 bases, J shed 1 base, and the junction held 1 base outside the gene matches. The CDR3 has 14 amino acids. The germline V gene encodes CDR1 SNHLY and CDR2 FYNNEI. The CDR3 bases are TGTGCCAGCAGGACAGGGGGAAGCAATCAGCCCCAGCATTTT. This gives the protein CASRTGGSNQPQHF.

This clone was recorded a few times. V gene TRBV11-2 combines with J gene TRBJ2-6; no clear D gene. In germline, CDR1 is SGHAT, CDR2 FQNNGV. The germline V and J ends were trimmed by 4 bases and 6 bases, with 7 bases remaining between them. This CDR3 is 13 amino acids long. In DNA, the CDR3 is TGTGCCAGCAGCTCCAACCAGGCCAACGTCCTGACTTTC. It is translated as CASSSNQANVLTF.